This TCR beta chain derives from a study of chemoradiotherapy in HPV16-positive cancers. Study conclusions and caveats: In HPV16-positive patients, HPV-responsive T-cell expansion tracked better recurrence-free survival.

This clone came up a few times. As yet, its antigen is unknown. CDR1 and CDR2 from the germline V gene are ENHRY and SYGVKD. The CDR3 extends over 20 amino acids. J was trimmed by 7 bases and V by 3 bases; bases with no gene match: 21. TCRdb keeps only in-frame clones here, not all; method: immunoSEQ multiplex PCR. The data show about 35,000 clones, around 87% seen once. Sequences were derived from blood, sampled from a patient who underwent chemoradiotherapy. This receptor was obtained from a human donor with HPV-associated anogenital cancer. The rearrangement uses TRBV10-3 and TRBJ1-6, with 7 bases that match TRBD1. The CDR3 nucleotides are TGTGCCATCAGTGATACCTCCGGGACAGAGAACCGACTATTCAATTCACCCCTCCACTTT. Translating gives CAISDTSGTENRLFNSPLHF.